This T cell receptor (beta chain) is from a study of T-cell memory formation after mild COVID-19. 5'RACE primed from the constant segment yielded TCR alpha and TCR beta cDNA libraries bearing sample barcodes and UMIs. TCRdb analysed the 5' RACE reads with MiXCR anew, one entry per CDR3 protein. The table shows 350,000 to 550,000 distinct CDR3 sequences, with around 17% occurring only once. The sequence came from a man aged 18 to 30 who had mild COVID-19 (a few samples of this study predate the infection). Cell type and time point are not known. Sequencing used PBMCs or a T cell subset sorted from them (not recorded which).

CDR3 sequence reads: CASSAWTGGLTEAFF. CDR3 DNA sequence: TGTGCCAGTAGTGCTTGGACAGGGGGGCTGACTGAAGCTTTCTTT. The V gene is TRBV19, the J gene TRBJ1-1, with 10 bases aligning to TRBD1. This CDR3 is built from 15 residues. CDR1 and CDR2 from the germline V gene are LNHDA and SQIVND (reference sequence). V shed 5 bases and J 5 bases; nucleotides not matched to a gene: 8.